These T cell receptor beta chains were read from a single sample in a study of blood T cells in healthy people across ages. A single record per CDR3 protein comes from TCRdb applying MiXCR to the 5' RACE reads. The sample has about 680,000 distinct CDR3 sequences; over 45% are singletons. The sample comprised blood. Every receptor here comes from a woman in her fifties or sixties in good health. Both conserved end residues are part of each CDR3. A D gene is named only where the DNA matches it firmly. The listing skips clone size in some rows; elsewhere it reads once, few, many or a size class.

clone size	V gene	D gene	J gene	CDR3 DNA	CDR3 protein
-	TRBV6-1	-	TRBJ1-5	TGTGCCATACAGGAGGTCGGCAATCAGCCCCAGCATTTT	CAIQEVGNQPQHF
few	TRBV7-2	-	TRBJ2-4	TGTGCCAGCAGCGCCTCGTCTAGCGAGAGTCCCGTGGGGGAGCAGTACTTC	CASSASSSESPVGEQYF
-	TRBV10-3	-	TRBJ2-3	TGTGCCATCAGTGAGAGACTGTCCGGAGGACGAAGCACAGATACGCAGTATTTT	CAISERLSGGRSTDTQYF
-	TRBV27	TRBD2	TRBJ2-7	TGTGCCAGCAGTTTAAAGTCCGGGGTAGCGGGCCCCTACGAGCAGTACTTC	CASSLKSGVAGPYEQYF
-	TRBV6-5	-	TRBJ1-1	TGTGCCAGCAGTTACTCGTGGGGAAACACTGAAGCTTTCTTT	CASSYSWGNTEAFF
-	TRBV25-1	-	TRBJ1-1	TGTGCCAGCAGTGGCGGGGGTCGAGGAAACGCTGAAGCTTTCTTT	CASSGGGRGNAEAFF
few	TRBV29-1	-	TRBJ2-3	TGCAGCGTTGATCGGTCATCGCGGCAGGCAGATACGCAGTATTTT	CSVDRSSRQADTQYF
-	TRBV9	-	TRBJ2-6	TGTGCCAGCAGCGCGAGGAGGGGAACTCTCTCTGGGGCCAACGTCCTGACTTTC	CASSARRGTLSGANVLTF
-	TRBV2	TRBD1	TRBJ1-2	TGTGCCAGCAGCCCTCAGACAGGGGGCGACTATGGCTACACCTTC	CASSPQTGGDYGYTF
-	TRBV20-1	TRBD1	TRBJ2-7	TGCAGTGCAAAAGGACAGGGAAATATGAACGAGCAGTACTTC	CSAKGQGNMNEQYF
-	TRBV3-1	-	TRBJ2-5	TGTGCCAGCAGCCCCAAAAACCCCAGCGCCTTGTGGGAGGAGACCCAGTACTTC	CASSPKNPSALWEETQYF
few	TRBV4-3	-	TRBJ1-6	TGCGCCAGCAGCCAAGAGGGGGCAGTTCCTAATTCACCCCTCCACTTT	CASSQEGAVPNSPLHF
-	TRBV27	TRBD2	TRBJ2-2	TGTGCCAGCAGTCTGGGACTAGCGGGAGGGCCGGGCACCGGGGAGCTGTTTTTT	CASSLGLAGGPGTGELFF
-	TRBV15	TRBD1	TRBJ2-6	TGTGCCACCGGCAGAGAGAAAGGACAGGGGGCTGGTGGGGCCAACGTCCTGACTTTC	CATGREKGQGAGGANVLTF
few	TRBV6-5	-	TRBJ1-2	TGTGCCAGCAGTTATTCCGCGTCCTCTTTGGGGTATGGCTACACCTTC	CASSYSASSLGYGYTF
-	TRBV20-1	-	TRBJ1-5	TGCAGTGCCACCAGGGGTGGTCAGCCCCAGCATTTT	CSATRGGQPQHF
few	TRBV7-7	-	TRBJ2-7	TGTGCCAGCAGCGAATCAGCAGGGGTCGAGCAGTACTTC	CASSESAGVEQYF
few	TRBV20-1	-	TRBJ2-1	TGCAGTGCTAGAGCCCTGGGTGGGTACAATGAGCAGTTCTTC	CSARALGGYNEQFF
few	TRBV7-9	-	TRBJ2-1	TGTGCCAGCAGCCGCAGGGCTAGCTCCTACAATGAGCAGTTCTTC	CASSRRASSYNEQFF
few	TRBV4-2	-	TRBJ1-1	TGTGCCAGCAGCCAAGATAGAGCGGACGACAACACTGAAGCTTTCTTT	CASSQDRADDNTEAFF
once	TRBV4-3	-	TRBJ1-6	TGCGCCAGCAGCCAAGTAGGAGGCTCGAGCTCCTATAATTCACCCCTCCACTTT	CASSQVGGSSSYNSPLHF
few	TRBV7-2	-	TRBJ2-1	TGTGCCAGCAGCTTTGGGACACAGGTATACAATGAGCAGTTCTTC	CASSFGTQVYNEQFF
-	TRBV29-1	TRBD2	TRBJ2-1	TGCAGCGTAGGACTAGCGGGAGGGGGTTACAATGAGCAGTTCTTC	CSVGLAGGGYNEQFF
-	TRBV7-6	TRBD1	TRBJ1-2	TGTGCCAGCAGCCGCGGACAGGGAGTTTCGCGTGGCTACACCTTC	CASSRGQGVSRGYTF
-	TRBV29-1	-	TRBJ2-4	TGCAGCACGATCCGGGATCTAGGGGACATTCAGTACTTC	CSTIRDLGDIQYF
-	TRBV4-3	-	TRBJ2-7	TGCGCCAGCAGCCAAAAGACGGGACACCCGCCCGAGCAGTACTTC	CASSQKTGHPPEQYF
-	TRBV20-1	-	TRBJ1-1	TGCAGTGCTGATGACAGAAGGAACACTGAAGCTTTCTTT	CSADDRRNTEAFF
-	TRBV20-1	-	TRBJ2-5	TGCAGTGCCTTACTAGTTAGGGAGACCCAGTACTTC	CSALLVRETQYF
-	TRBV5-1	TRBD1	TRBJ2-2	TGCGCCAGCAGCCCATCGGGGACAGGGCTCACCGGGGAGCTGTTTTTT	CASSPSGTGLTGELFF
few	TRBV20-1	TRBD2	TRBJ2-7	TGCAGTGCTACGGGACTAGCGGGAGCTAGGCACGAGCAGTACTTC	CSATGLAGARHEQYF
-	TRBV2	TRBD1	TRBJ1-1	TGTGCCAGCAGTCCCAATCGACAGGGTGAAGCTTTCTTT	CASSPNRQGEAFF
-	TRBV30	-	TRBJ2-3	TGTGCCTGGAGTAAGGAGAACACAGATACGCAGTATTTT	CAWSKENTDTQYF
-	TRBV4-1	TRBD1	TRBJ2-7	TGCGCCAGCAGCGCCCGACAGGGTACCTACGAGCAGTACTTC	CASSARQGTYEQYF
-	TRBV2	-	TRBJ2-4	TGTGCCAGCAGTACCGACAGGAGGAAAAACATTCAGTACTTC	CASSTDRRKNIQYF
-	TRBV20-1	-	TRBJ1-2	TGCAGTGCTAGAGAGGGGGCAGGTCGTTGGAAAGGCTACACCTTC	CSAREGAGRWKGYTF
-	TRBV7-2	TRBD2	TRBJ2-3	TGTGCCAGCAGCTCGGGACTAGCGGGAACTATCTCAGATACGCAGTATTTT	CASSSGLAGTISDTQYF
few	TRBV7-2	-	TRBJ1-6	TGTGCCAGCAGCTCAGACCCCGTTAACTCCCTCCACTTT	CASSSDPVNSLHF
-	TRBV7-3	TRBD2	TRBJ2-5	TGTGCCAGCAGCTTAACGGGGGGGAGAGGGTCAGAGACCCAGTACTTC	CASSLTGGRGSETQYF
-	TRBV5-1	-	TRBJ2-1	TGCGCCAGCAACTTCGGGACGCAGAGCGATAGGCAGTTCTTC	CASNFGTQSDRQFF
many	TRBV18	-	TRBJ2-7	TGTGCCAGCTCAACTTCAGGGCTACTGGAGCAGTACTTC	CASSTSGLLEQYF
-	TRBV7-9	-	TRBJ1-1	TGTGCCAGCAGCTCGGGACCTGTGAACACTGAAGCTTTCTTT	CASSSGPVNTEAFF